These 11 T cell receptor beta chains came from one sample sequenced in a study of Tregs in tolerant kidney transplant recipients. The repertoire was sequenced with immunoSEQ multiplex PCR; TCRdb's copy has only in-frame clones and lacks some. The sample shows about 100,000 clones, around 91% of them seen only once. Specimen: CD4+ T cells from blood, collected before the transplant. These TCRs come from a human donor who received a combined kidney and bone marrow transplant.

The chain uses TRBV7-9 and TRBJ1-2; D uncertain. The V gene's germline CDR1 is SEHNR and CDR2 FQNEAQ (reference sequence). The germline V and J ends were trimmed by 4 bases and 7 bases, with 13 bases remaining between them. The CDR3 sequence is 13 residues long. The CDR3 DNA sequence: TGTGCCAGCAGCTCACGAGTAGCGGGTGGCTACACCTTC. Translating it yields CASSSRVAGGYTF. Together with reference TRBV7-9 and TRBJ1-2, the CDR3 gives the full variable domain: DTGVSQNPRHKITKRGQNVTFRCDPISEHNRLYWYRQTLGQGPEFLTYFQNEAQLEKSRLLSDRFSAERPKGSFSTLEIQRTEQGDSAMYLCASSSRVAGGYTFGSGTRLTVV.

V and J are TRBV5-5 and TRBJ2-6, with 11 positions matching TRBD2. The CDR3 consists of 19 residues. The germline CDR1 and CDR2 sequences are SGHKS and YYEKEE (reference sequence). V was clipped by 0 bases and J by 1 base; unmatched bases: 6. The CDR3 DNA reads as TGTGCCAGCAGCTTGGAAGGACTAGCGGGCCGTTCTGGGGCCAACGTCCTGACTTTC. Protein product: CASSLEGLAGRSGANVLTF.

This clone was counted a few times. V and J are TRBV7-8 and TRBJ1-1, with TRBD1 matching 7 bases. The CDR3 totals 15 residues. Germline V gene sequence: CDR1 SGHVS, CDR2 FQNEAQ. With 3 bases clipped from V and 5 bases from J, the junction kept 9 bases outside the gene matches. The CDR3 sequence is CASSLVRGQRTEAFF. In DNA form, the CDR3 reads TGTGCCAGCAGCTTGGTAAGGGGGCAGCGTACTGAAGCTTTCTTT.

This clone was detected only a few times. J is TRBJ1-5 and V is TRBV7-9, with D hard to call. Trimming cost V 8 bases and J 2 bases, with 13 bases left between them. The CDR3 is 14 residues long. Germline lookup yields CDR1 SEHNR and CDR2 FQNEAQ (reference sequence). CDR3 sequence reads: CASSGGLGNQPQHF. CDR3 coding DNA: TGTGCCAGCTCGGGTGGTTTAGGCAATCAGCCCCAGCATTTT. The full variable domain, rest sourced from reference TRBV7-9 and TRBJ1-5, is DTGVSQNPRHKITKRGQNVTFRCDPISEHNRLYWYRQTLGQGPEFLTYFQNEAQLEKSRLLSDRFSAERPKGSFSTLEIQRTEQGDSAMYLCASSGGLGNQPQHFGDGTRLSIL.

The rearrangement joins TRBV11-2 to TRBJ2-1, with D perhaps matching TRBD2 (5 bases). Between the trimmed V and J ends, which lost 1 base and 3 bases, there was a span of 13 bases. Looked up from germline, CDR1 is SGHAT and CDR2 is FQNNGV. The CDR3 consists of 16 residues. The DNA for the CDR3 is TGTGCCAGCAGCTTAGGGGCGGCTAGCCGCTACAATGAGCAGTTCTTC. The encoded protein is CASSLGAASRYNEQFF.

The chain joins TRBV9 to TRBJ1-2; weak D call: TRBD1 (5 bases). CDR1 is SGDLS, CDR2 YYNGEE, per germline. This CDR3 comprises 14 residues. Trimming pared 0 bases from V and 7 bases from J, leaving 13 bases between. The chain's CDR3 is CASSVGVGEGGYTF. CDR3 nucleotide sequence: TGTGCCAGCAGCGTAGGTGTGGGGGAGGGTGGCTACACCTTC.

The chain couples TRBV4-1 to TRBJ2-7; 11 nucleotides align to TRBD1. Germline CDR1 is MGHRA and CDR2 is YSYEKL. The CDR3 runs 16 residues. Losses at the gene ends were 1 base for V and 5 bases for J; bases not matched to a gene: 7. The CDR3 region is CASSQGGGTGGNEQYF. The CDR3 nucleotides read TGCGCCAGCAGCCAAGGCGGAGGGACAGGGGGGAACGAGCAGTACTTC.

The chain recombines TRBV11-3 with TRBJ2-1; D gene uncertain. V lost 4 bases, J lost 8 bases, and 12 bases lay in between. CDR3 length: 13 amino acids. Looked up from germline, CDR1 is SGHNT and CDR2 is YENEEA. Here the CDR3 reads CASSWSLSDEQFF. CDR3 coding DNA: TGTGCCAGCAGCTGGAGCCTAAGCGATGAGCAGTTCTTC.

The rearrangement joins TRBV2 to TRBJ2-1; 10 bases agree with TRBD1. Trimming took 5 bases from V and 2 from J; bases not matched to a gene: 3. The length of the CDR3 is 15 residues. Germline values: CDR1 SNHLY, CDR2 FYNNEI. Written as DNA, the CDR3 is TGTGCCAGCAGTCTTGACAGGGGGCCCTACAATGAGCAGTTCTTC. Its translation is CASSLDRGPYNEQFF.

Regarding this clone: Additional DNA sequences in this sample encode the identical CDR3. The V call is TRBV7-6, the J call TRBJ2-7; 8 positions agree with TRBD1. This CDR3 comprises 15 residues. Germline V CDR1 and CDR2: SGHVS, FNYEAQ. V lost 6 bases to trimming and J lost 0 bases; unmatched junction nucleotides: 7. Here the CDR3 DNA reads TGTGCCAGCAGTATAGGACAGGGACTCTCCTACGAGCAGTACTTC. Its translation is CASSIGQGLSYEQYF.

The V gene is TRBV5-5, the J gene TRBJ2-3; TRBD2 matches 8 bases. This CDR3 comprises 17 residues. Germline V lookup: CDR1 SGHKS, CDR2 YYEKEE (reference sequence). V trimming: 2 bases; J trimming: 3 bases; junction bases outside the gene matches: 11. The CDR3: CASSFRGGLPLTDTQYF. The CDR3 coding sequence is TGTGCCAGCAGCTTTCGGGGGGGCCTCCCTTTGACAGATACGCAGTATTTT.